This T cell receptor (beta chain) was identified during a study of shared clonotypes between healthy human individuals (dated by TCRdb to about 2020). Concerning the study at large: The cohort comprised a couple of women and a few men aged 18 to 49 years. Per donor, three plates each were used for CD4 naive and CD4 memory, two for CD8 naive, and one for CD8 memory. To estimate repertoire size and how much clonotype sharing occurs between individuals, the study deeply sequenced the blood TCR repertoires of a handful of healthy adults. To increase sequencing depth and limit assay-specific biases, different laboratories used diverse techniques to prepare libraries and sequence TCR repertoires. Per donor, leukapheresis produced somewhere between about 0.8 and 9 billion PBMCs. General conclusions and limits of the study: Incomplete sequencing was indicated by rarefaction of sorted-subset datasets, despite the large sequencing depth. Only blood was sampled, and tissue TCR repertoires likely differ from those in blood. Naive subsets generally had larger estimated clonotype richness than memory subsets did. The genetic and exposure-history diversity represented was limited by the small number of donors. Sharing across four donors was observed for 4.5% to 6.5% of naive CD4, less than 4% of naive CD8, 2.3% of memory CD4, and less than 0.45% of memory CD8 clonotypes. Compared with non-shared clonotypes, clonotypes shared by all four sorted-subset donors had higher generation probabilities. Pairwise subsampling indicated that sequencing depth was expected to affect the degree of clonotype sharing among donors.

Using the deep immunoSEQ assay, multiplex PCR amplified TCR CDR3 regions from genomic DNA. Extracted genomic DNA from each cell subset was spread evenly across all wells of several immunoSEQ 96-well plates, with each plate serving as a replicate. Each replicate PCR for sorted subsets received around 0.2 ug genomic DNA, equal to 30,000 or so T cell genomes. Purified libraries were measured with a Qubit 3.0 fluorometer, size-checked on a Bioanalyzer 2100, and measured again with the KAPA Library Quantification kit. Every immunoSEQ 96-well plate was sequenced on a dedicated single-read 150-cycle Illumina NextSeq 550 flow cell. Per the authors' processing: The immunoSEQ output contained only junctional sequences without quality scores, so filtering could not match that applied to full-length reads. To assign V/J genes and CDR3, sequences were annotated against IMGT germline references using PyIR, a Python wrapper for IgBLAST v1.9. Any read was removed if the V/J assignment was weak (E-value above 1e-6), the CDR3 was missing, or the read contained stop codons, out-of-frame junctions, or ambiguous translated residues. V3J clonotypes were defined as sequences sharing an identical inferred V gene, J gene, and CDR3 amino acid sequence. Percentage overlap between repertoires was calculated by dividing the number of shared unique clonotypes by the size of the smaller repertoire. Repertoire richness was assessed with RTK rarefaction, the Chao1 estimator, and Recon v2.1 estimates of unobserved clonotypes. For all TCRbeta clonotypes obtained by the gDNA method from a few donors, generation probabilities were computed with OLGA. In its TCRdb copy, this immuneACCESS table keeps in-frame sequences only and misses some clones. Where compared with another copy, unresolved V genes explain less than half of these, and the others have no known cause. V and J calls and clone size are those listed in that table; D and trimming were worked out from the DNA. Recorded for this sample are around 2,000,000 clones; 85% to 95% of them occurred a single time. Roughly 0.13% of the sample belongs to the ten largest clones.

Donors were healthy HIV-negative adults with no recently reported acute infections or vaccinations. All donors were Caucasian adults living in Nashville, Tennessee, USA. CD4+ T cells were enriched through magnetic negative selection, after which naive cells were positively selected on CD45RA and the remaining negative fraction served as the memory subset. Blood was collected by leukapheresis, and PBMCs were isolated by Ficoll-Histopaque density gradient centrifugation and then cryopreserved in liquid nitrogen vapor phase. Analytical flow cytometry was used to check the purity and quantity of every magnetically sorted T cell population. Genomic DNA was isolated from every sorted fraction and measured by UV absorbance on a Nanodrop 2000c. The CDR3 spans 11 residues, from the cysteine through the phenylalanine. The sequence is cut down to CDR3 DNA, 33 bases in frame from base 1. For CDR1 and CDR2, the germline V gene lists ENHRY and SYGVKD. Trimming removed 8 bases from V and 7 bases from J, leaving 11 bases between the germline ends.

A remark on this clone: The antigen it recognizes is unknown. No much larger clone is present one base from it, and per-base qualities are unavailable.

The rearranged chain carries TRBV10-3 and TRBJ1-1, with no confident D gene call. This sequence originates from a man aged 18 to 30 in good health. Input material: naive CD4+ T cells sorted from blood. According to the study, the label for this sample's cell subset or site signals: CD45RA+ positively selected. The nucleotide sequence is TGTGCCATCTCCCACGGAAATGAAGCTTTCTTT. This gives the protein CAISHGNEAFF.